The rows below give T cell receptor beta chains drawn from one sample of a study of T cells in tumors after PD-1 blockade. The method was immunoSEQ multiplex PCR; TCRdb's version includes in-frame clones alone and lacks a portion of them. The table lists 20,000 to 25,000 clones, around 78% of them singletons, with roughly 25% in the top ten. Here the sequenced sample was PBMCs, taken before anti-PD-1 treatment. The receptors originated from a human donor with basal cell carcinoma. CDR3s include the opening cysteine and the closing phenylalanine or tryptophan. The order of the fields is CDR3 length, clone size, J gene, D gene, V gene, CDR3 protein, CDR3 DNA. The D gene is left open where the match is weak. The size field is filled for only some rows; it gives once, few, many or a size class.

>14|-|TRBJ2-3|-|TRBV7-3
CATAEGEHTDTQYF
TGTGCCACCGCAGAGGGGGAACACACAGATACGCAGTATTTT
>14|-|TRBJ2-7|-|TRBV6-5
CASRYATGFYEQYF
TGTGCCAGCAGATACGCTACAGGGTTCTACGAGCAGTACTTC
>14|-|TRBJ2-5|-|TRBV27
CASSRSNRLETQYF
TGTGCCAGCAGCCGATCTAACCGTTTAGAGACCCAGTACTTC
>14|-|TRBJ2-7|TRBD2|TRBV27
CASSFVAGGYEQYF
TGTGCCAGCAGTTTCGTAGCGGGGGGATACGAGCAGTACTTC
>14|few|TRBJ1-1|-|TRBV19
CASTGDIFRTEAFF
TGTGCCAGTACCGGGGACATTTTTAGGACTGAAGCTTTCTTT
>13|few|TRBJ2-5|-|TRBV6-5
CASSRTGISTQYF
TGTGCCAGCAGCCGAACCGGGATAAGTACCCAGTACTTC
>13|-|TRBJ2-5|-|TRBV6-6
CASSPGNQETQYF
TGTGCCAGCAGTCCGGGAAACCAAGAGACCCAGTACTTC
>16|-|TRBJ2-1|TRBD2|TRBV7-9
CASSSPGAGGPGEQFF
TGTGCCAGCAGCTCGCCAGGGGCGGGAGGGCCAGGGGAGCAGTTCTTC
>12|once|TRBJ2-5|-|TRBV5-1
CASSLEAGTQYF
TGCGCCAGCAGCTTGGAGGCTGGGACCCAGTACTTC
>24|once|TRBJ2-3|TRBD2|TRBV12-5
CASGSPPGQGNEKWTSGRGDTQYF
TGTGCTAGTGGCTCGCCTCCGGGACAGGGGAACGAGAAGTGGACTAGCGGGAGAGGAGATACGCAGTATTTT
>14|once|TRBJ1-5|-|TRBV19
CASTQGGRNQPQHF
TGTGCCAGTACACAGGGAGGTCGCAATCAGCCCCAGCATTTT
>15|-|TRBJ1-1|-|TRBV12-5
CASARGGKRNTEAFF
TGTGCTAGCGCCCGGGGGGGTAAGAGGAACACTGAAGCTTTCTTT
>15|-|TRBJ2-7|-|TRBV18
CASSPLVGGLSEQYF
TGTGCCAGCTCACCACTAGTTGGGGGCCTAAGCGAGCAGTACTTC
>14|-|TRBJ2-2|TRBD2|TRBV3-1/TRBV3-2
CASRPSSGTGELFF
TGTGCCAGCCGTCCCTCTAGCGGCACCGGGGAGCTGTTTTTT
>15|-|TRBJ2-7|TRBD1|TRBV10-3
CAISGKGQGLNEQYF
TGTGCCATCAGTGGTAAGGGACAGGGTCTTAACGAGCAGTACTTC
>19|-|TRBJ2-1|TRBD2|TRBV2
CARSEGWAGVGSSYNEQFF
TGTGCCCGCAGTGAAGGGTGGGCGGGGGTGGGGAGCTCCTACAATGAGCAGTTCTTC
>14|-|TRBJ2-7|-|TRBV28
CATEGIGPSYEQYF
TGTGCCACCGAGGGGATCGGGCCTTCCTACGAGCAGTACTTC